This TCR beta chain emerged from a study of persistence of HIV-infected CD4 T cells. Points from the study as a whole: Antigen-responding cells were enriched for degenerate expanded CDR3beta sequences.

Sequencing used immunoSEQ version 4 in survey mode. Template was genomic DNA at around 9.3 ng/uL, with up to 1 ug used per sample. The protocol was immunoSEQ multiplex PCR, while the TCRdb copy is restricted to in-frame clones and leaves out a portion. The data contain fewer than 40,000 clones, roughly four fifths of them seen just once; the ten biggest clones take up 0.8% to 0.9%. Turning to this clone: Its specificity is unknown.

Trimming took off 11 bases at V and 2 bases at J, with 6 bases between the two ends. This CDR3 region has 11 residues. CDR1 and CDR2 from the germline V gene are MNHNY and SVGAGI (reference sequence). The stimulus was lysate of CMV-infected fibroblasts, approximately 9.6 ug/mL. CD40L-negative CD69-negative CD45RO-high memory CD4+ T cells were sorted as populations depleted of antigen-responding cells. Suppressive ART was started during chronic HIV-1 infection in these adults. Donors had CD4+ T cell counts above 400 cells/uL and were CMV-seropositive. The source of this sequence is an adult man with HIV who was CMV-seropositive. This specimen consisted of CD4+ T cells sorted from PBMCs after roughly 18-hour stimulation, obtained from a patient who received antiretroviral therapy. The chain has TRBV6-6 and TRBJ2-2; D is unresolved. The CDR3: CAAKNTGELFF. CDR3 nucleotide sequence: TGTGCCGCCAAAAACACCGGGGAGCTGTTTTTT.